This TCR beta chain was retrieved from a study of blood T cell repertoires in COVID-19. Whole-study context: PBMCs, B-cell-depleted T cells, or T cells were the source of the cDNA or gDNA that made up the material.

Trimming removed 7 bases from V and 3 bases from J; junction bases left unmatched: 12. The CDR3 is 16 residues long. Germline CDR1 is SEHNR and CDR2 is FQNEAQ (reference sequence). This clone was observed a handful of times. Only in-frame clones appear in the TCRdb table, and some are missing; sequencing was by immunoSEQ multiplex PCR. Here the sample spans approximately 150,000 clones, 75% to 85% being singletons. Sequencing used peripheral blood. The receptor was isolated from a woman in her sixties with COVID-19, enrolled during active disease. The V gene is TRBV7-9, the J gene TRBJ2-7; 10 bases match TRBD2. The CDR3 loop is CASTEGGTSAFYEQYF. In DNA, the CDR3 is TGTGCCAGCACCGAAGGGGGGACTAGCGCCTTCTACGAGCAGTACTTC.